This T cell receptor (beta chain) stems from a study of blood T cell repertoires in COVID-19. CDR3 length: 15 amino acids. Trimming removed 3 bases from V and 5 bases from J; junction bases left unmatched: 9. Germline V lookup: CDR1 MDHEN, CDR2 SYDVKM. This table comes from immunoSEQ multiplex PCR, and its TCRdb copy is limited to in-frame clones, with some not included. The table lists more than 15,000 clones, around nine tenths of them singletons, with more than 9.5% in the top ten. J is TRBJ2-7 and V is TRBV28; the match to TRBD2 covers 8 bases. What was sequenced was peripheral blood. This TCR was recovered from a human donor in a cohort sampled during active COVID-19. DNA for the CDR3: TGTGCCAGCAGTTTCGAGTTAGCGGGATCCCACGAGCAGTACTTC. Translating gives CASSFELAGSHEQYF.